Sequencing of this TCR beta chain was carried out in a study of cytomegalovirus exposure and HLA in healthy donors. Despite likely unrecorded immune exposures, the donors were nominally healthy at the time of sampling. Trimming left V 6 bases short and J 4 bases short, with 8 bases between. This CDR3 contains 12 residues. In germline, CDR1 is LNHDA, CDR2 SQIVND (reference sequence). Use of 60 Vbeta and 13 Jbeta primers characterized the PCR. TCRdb's copy holds only in-frame clones and misses some; the assay was immunoSEQ multiplex PCR. The sample records around 130,000 clones, roughly 70% being singletons. Study results and caveats: Usually a TCR sequence was rare, but some public TCRs were found in many donors. Most subjects had HLA-A and HLA-B alleles reportedly predicted accurately by TCR beta sequences.

A word on this clone: Its antigen is unidentified.

This chain connects TRBV19 to TRBJ2-3; D is ambiguous. The clonotype was recovered from a middle-aged man in good health and CMV-seropositive. The sequenced material came from PBMCs. The CDR3 spells CASSDLPDTQYF. The DNA of the CDR3 is TGTGCCAGTAGCGATCTACCAGATACGCAGTATTTT.